Following are 5 T cell receptor beta chains from one sample sequenced in a study of regulatory T cells in long-lasting Graves disease. Construction of TCR beta libraries relied on iRepertoire HTBI primers and on Arm-PCR targeting CDR3 regions. TCRdb recomputed calls from the multiplex PCR reads with MiXCR, one row per CDR3 protein. This table has roughly 430,000 distinct CDR3 sequences, approximately 22% appearing once. Sample time point: persistent/refractory GD, antithyroid drugs over 5 years with positive TRAb. Researchers made the TCR library from RNA that was extracted from PBMCs. The sample here was peripheral blood mononuclear cells (PBMCs), taken when the disease was refractory, from a patient treated with antithyroid drugs. The receptor set was obtained from a female donor with Graves disease.

This clonotype was picked up many times. This chain links TRBV19 with TRBJ1-5; D remains ambiguous. V lost 10 bases to trimming and J lost 0 bases, with 19 bases between them. CDR3 length: 16 amino acids. CDR1 is LNHDA, CDR2 SQIVND, per germline (reference sequence). The CDR3 loop reads CATSPGNGFSNQPQHF. The CDR3, as DNA: TGTGCCACCTCGCCTGGGAACGGGTTTAGCAATCAGCCCCAGCATTTT.

On this clonotype: The junction differs from germline at one of its ends, possibly a read error. The chain carries TRBV11-2 and TRBJ2-7, with 7 bases identical to TRBD1. The germline gives CDR1 SGHAT, CDR2 FQNNGV. This CDR3 spans 15 amino acids. In DNA form, the CDR3 reads TGTACCAGCAGCACCGGGACAGCTAATTTCTACGAGCAGTACTTC. Amino acid sequence: CTSSTGTANFYEQYF. Using reference TRBV11-2 and TRBJ2-7 for the parts outside the CDR3, the full variable domain is EAGVAQSPRYKIIEKRQSVAFWCNPISGHATLYWYQQILGQGPKLLIQFQNNGVVDDSQLPKDRFSAERLKGVDSTLKIQPAKLEDSAVYLCTSSTGTANFYEQYFGPGTRLTVT.

The table lists this clonotype with many counts. The chain uses TRBV2 and TRBJ2-5; weak D call: TRBD2 (5 bases). Trimming removed 2 bases at V and 0 bases at J, with 13 bases between. This CDR3 spans 16 amino acids. From germline, CDR1 is SNHLY and CDR2 FYNNEI. Here the CDR3 DNA reads TGTGCCAGCAGTGAACATAGGCCAGCGGACCAAGAGACCCAGTACTTC. Its translation is CASSEHRPADQETQYF.

Of note for this clonotype: This sequence is one base from a far larger clone and is likely a read error. Because the CDR3 is missing its conserved closing phenylalanine or tryptophan, this is likely a read error. This chain joins TRBV5-5 and TRBJ1-1; the D is unclear. V was clipped by 1 base and J by 0 bases, with 7 bases between them. The CDR3 spans 14 residues. Germline-derived CDR1 and CDR2 are SGHKS and YYEKEE (reference sequence). The CDR3 protein is CASSLQAMNTEAFL. The CDR3 DNA follows: TGTGCCAGCAGCTTGCAGGCGATGAACACTGAAGCTTTCCTT.

Of note for this clonotype: A read error may produce the germline difference seen at one junction end. V usage is TRBV7-8 and J usage is TRBJ1-1; no definite D call. CDR3 size: 14 residues. Germline lookup yields CDR1 SGHVS and CDR2 FQNEAQ. CDR3 in amino acids: CASGLALRNTEAFF. The CDR3, as DNA: TGTGCCAGCGGCTTAGCGCTACGTAACACTGAAGCTTTCTTT.